This T cell receptor beta chain emerged from a study of T cells in Graves' hyperthyroidism and ophthalmopathy. With regard to this clonotype: Antigen: not known.

From RNA transcripts, TCR beta CDR3 regions were amplified. When the TCR CDR3 underwent first-round RT-PCR, the HTBI primer set was used. TCRdb ran MiXCR on the multiplex PCR reads and lists one entry per CDR3 protein. The sample has fewer than 700,000 distinct CDR3 sequences; roughly 17% are singletons. The germline CDR1 and CDR2 sequences are KGHSH and LQKENI. Between the trimmed V and J ends, which lost 2 bases and 6 bases, there was a span of 10 bases. The CDR3 loop spans 13 amino acids. The study, taken as a whole, reports: Ophthalmopathy got predicted by the model a median around 6.8 months before its onset.

The receptor was derived from a woman between 18 and 29 years old with Graves' ophthalmopathy. This chain uses TRBV18 with TRBJ1-2; D not certain. The sample comprised blood. This chain's CDR3 is CASSPYSEDGYTF. The CDR3 DNA follows: TGTGCCAGCTCACCATACTCGGAGGATGGCTACACCTTC.